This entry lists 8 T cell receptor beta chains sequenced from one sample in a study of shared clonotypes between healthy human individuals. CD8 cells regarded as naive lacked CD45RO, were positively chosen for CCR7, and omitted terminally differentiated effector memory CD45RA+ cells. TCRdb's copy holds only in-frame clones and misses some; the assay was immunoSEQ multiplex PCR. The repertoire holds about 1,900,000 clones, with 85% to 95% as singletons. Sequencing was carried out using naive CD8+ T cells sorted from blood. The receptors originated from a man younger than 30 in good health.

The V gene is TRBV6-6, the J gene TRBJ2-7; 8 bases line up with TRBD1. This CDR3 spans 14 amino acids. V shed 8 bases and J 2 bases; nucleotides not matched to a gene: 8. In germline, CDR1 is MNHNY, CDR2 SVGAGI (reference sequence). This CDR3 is CASGPGTGPYEQYF. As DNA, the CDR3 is TGTGCCAGCGGCCCAGGGACAGGTCCCTACGAGCAGTACTTC.

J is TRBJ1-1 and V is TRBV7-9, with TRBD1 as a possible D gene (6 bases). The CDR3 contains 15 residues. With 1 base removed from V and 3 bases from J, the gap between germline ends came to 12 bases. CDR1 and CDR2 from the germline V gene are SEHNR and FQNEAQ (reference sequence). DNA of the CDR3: TGTGCCAGCAGCTTAGACGCCGGGACACACACTGAAGCTTTCTTT. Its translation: CASSLDAGTHTEAFF.

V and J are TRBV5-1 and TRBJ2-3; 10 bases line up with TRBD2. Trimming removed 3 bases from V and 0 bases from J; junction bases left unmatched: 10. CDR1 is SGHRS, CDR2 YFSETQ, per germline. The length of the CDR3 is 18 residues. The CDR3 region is CASSSPLAGALSTDTQYF. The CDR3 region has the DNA TGCGCCAGCAGCTCTCCCCTAGCGGGGGCCCTTAGCACAGATACGCAGTATTTT.

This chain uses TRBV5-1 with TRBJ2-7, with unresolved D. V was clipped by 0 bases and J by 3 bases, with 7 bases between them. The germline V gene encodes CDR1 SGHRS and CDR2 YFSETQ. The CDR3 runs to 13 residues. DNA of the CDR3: TGCGCCAGCAGCTTGGAAGTTTACTACGAGCAGTACTTC. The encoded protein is CASSLEVYYEQYF.

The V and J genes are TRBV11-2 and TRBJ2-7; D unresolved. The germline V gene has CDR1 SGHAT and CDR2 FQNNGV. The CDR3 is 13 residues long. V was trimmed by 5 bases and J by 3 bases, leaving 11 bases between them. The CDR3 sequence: CASSPGRVYEQYF. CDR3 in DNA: TGTGCCAGCAGCCCCGGAAGAGTCTACGAGCAGTACTTC.

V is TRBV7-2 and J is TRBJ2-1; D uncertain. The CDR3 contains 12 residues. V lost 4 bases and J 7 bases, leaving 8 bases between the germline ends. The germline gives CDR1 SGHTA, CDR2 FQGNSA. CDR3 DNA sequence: TGTGCCAGCAGCTCGGCCCCAAATGAGCAGTTCTTC. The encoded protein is CASSSAPNEQFF.

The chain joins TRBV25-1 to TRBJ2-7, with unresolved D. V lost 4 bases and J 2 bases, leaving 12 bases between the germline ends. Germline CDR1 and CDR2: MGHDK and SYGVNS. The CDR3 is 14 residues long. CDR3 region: CASSAHRTPYEQYF. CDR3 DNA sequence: TGTGCCAGCAGTGCCCACAGAACCCCCTACGAGCAGTACTTC.

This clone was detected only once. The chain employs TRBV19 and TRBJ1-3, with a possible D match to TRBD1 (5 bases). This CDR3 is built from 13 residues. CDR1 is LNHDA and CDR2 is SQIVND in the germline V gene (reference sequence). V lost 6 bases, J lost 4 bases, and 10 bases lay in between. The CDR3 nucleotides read TGTGCCAGTAGCGGGGACGGAGGAAACACCATATATTTT. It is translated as CASSGDGGNTIYF.